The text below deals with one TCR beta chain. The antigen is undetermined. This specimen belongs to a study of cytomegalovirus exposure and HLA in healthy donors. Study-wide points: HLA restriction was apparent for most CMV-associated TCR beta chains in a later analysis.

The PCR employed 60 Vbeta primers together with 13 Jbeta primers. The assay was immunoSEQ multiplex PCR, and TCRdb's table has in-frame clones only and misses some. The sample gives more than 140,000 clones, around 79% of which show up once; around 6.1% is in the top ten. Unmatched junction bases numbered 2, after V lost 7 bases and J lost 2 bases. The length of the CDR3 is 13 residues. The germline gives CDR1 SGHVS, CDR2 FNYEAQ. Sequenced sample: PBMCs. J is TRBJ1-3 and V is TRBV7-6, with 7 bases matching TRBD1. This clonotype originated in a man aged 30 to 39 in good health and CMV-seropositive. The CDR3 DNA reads TGTGCCAGCAAAACAGGGGCTGGAAACACCATATATTTT. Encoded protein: CASKTGAGNTIYF.